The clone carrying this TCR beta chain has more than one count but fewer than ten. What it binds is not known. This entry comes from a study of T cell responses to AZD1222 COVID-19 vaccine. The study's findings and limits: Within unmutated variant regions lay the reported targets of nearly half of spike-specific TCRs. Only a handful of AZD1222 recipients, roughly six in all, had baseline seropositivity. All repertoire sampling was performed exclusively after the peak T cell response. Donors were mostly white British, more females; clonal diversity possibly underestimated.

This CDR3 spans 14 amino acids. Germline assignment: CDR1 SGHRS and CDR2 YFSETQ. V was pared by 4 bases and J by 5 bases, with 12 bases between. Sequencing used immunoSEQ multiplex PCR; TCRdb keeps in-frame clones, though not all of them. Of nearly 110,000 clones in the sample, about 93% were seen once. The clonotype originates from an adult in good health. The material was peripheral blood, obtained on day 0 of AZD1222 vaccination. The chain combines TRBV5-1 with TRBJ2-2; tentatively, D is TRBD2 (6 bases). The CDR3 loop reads CASSRNAGTGELFF. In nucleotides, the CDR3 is TGCGCCAGCAGCCGGAACGCGGGGACCGGGGAGCTGTTTTTT.